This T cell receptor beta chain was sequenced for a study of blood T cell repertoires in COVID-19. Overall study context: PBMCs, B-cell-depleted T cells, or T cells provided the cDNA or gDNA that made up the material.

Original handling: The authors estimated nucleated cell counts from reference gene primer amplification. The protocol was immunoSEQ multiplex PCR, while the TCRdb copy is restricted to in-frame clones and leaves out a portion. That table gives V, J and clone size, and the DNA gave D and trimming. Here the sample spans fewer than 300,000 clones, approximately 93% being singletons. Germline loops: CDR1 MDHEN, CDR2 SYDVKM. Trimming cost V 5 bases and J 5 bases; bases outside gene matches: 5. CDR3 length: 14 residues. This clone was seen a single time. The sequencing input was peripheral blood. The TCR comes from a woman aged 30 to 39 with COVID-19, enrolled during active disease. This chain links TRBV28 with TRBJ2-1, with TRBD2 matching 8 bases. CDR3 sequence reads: CASSPGLGNNEQFF. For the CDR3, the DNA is TGTGCCAGCAGTCCGGGACTAGGCAACAATGAGCAGTTCTTC.